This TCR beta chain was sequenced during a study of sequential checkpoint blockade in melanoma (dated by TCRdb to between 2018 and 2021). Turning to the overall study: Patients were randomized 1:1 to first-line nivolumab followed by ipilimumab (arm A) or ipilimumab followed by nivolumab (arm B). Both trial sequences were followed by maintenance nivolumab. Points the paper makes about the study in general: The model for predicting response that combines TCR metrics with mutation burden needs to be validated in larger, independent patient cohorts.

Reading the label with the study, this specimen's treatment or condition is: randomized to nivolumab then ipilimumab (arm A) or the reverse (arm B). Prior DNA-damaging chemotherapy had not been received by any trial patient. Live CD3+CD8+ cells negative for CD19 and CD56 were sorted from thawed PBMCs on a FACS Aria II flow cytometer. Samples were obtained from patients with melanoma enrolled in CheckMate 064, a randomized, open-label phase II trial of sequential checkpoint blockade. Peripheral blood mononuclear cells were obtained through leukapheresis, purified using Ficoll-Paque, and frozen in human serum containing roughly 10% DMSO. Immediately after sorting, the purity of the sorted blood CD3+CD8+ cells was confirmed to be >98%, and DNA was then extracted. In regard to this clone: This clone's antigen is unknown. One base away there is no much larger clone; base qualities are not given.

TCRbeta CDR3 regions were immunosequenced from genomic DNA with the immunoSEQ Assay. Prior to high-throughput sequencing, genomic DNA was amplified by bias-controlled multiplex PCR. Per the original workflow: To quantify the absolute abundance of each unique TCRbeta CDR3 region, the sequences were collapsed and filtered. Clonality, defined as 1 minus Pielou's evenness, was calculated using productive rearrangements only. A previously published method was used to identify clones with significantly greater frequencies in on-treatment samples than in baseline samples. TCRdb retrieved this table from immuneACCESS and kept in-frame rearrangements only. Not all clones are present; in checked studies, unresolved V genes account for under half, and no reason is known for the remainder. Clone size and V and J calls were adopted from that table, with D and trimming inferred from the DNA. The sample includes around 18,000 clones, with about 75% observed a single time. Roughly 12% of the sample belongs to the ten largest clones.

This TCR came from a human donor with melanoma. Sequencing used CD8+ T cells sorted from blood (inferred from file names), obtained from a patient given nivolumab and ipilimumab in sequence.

The CDR3 corresponds to CASSFAASSGDTDTQYF. At the DNA level, the sequence is TGTGCCAGCAGTTTTGCAGCTTCTAGCGGGGACACAGATACGCAGTATTTT. The chain uses TRBV28 and TRBJ2-3, and 9 junction bases match TRBD2. The germline V gene gives CDR1 as MDHEN and CDR2 as SYDVKM. The CDR3 contains 17 residues, cysteine and phenylalanine counted. Only the CDR3 DNA stays, 51 bases, in frame from base 1. After removal of 3 bases from V and 2 bases from J, the junction retains 9 bases not matched to a gene.